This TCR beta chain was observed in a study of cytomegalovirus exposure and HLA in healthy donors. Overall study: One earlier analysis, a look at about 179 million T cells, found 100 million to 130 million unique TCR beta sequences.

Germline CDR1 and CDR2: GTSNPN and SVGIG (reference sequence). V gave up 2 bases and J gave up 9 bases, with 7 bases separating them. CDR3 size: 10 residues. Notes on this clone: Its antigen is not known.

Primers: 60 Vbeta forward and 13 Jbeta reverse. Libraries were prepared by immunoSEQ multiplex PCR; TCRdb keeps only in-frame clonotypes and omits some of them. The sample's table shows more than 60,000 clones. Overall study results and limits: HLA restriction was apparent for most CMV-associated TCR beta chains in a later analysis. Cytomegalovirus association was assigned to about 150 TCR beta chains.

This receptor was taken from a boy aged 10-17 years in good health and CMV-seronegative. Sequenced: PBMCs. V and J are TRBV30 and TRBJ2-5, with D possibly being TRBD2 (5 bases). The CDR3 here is CAWSTGAQYF. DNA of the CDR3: TGTGCCTGGAGTACCGGGGCCCAGTACTTC.